The 5 T cell receptor beta chains given below trace back to one sample, sequenced in a study of T cells in Graves' hyperthyroidism and ophthalmopathy. RNA transcripts served as the template for amplifying TCR beta CDR3 regions. The HTBI set primed first-round TCR CDR3 RT-PCR. From the multiplex PCR reads, TCRdb called clonotypes with MiXCR, one entry per CDR3 protein. The sample has approximately 430,000 distinct CDR3 sequences; 15% to 18% are singletons. Sequenced sample: blood. Receptor source: a young woman with Graves' hyperthyroidism.

The genes are TRBV20-1 and TRBJ1-2; D gene unclear. Germline CDR1 and CDR2: DFQATT and SNEGSKA (reference sequence). CDR3 size: 14 residues. V dropped 1 base and J dropped 3 bases, with 12 bases sitting between them. Here the CDR3 DNA reads TGCAGTGCTAGAGTAGTTCCTGGGGACTATGGCTACACCTTC. It is translated as CSARVVPGDYGYTF.

The rearrangement uses TRBV19 and TRBJ2-2, with 13 bases lining up with TRBD2. The V segment lost 5 bases and the J segment 4 bases; nucleotides outside the gene matches: 10. CDR1 and CDR2 (germline): LNHDA, SQIVND (reference sequence). The CDR3 consists of 18 residues. The CDR3 loop is CASSEKGLAGVGTGELFF. CDR3 nucleotides: TGTGCCAGTAGTGAAAAAGGACTAGCGGGAGTCGGCACCGGGGAGCTGTTTTTT. The variable domain in full, with the rest retrieved from reference TRBV19 and TRBJ2-2, is DGGITQSPKYLFRKEGQNVTLSCEQNLNHDAMYWYRQDPGQGLRLIYYSQIVNDFQKGDIAEGYSVSREKKESFPLTVTSAQKNPTAFYLCASSEKGLAGVGTGELFFGEGSRLTVL.

The sample holds a few counts of this clonotype. The V and J genes are TRBV15 and TRBJ2-3, with D unclear. The CDR3 covers 12 residues. CDR1 and CDR2 (germline): LNHNV, YYDKDF (reference sequence). Trimming left V 3 bases short and J 3 bases short, with 4 bases between. The CDR3 DNA sequence: TGTGCCACCAGCAGTCTAACAGATACGCAGTATTTT. Translation: CATSSLTDTQYF.

This clonotype was seen only a few times. This chain links TRBV5-1 with TRBJ1-2; 9 nucleotides line up with TRBD1. The junction had 14 bases not matched to a gene; V was cut back by 8 bases and J by 6 bases. This CDR3 region has 15 residues. The V gene's germline CDR1 is SGHRS and CDR2 YFSETQ. In nucleotides, the CDR3 is TGCGCCAGTGCTATTCTAGGGACAGGGAGGGATGGCTACACCTTC. It translates to CASAILGTGRDGYTF.

This clonotype showed up many times. The CDR3 nucleotides read TGTGCCAGCAGCTTAGGGGAGCAGGGCGACGAGCAGTACTTC. Translation: CASSLGEQGDEQYF. This chain connects TRBV13 to TRBJ2-7; TRBD1 is a possible D gene (5 bases). From germline, CDR1 is PRHDT and CDR2 FYEKMQ (reference sequence). V was pared by 0 bases and J by 5 bases, with 11 bases between. The CDR3 is 14 residues long.